Below, 27 T cell receptor beta chains from the same sample are listed, as sequenced in a study of blood T cell repertoires in COVID-19. Produced via immunoSEQ multiplex PCR; TCRdb's table is partial and in-frame only. The sample consists of 48,000 or so clones, about 85% of them appearing once. What was sequenced was peripheral blood. The receptors here all came from a woman aged 60 to 75 with acute or convalescent COVID-19.

The chain employs TRBV19 and TRBJ1-2; D perhaps matches TRBD1 (6 bases). Trimming pared 5 bases from V and 4 bases from J, leaving 14 bases between. CDR1 and CDR2 from the germline V gene are LNHDA and SQIVND (reference sequence). This CDR3 is built from 14 residues. The CDR3 DNA follows: TGTGCCAGTAGTGACGGACAGCCGATCTATGGCTACACCTTC. This gives the protein CASSDGQPIYGYTF.

This clone was observed a few times. The chain is built from TRBV27 and TRBJ1-1; D perhaps matches TRBD1 (6 bases). The V and J ends lost 8 bases and 4 bases respectively, with 20 bases between them. Per germline, CDR1 MNHEY and CDR2 SMNVEV (reference sequence). The CDR3 is made up of 15 amino acids. CDR3 amino acids: CASFLPRGAGTEAFF. The CDR3 nucleotides read TGTGCCAGCTTTTTACCGCGGGGGGCGGGCACTGAAGCTTTCTTT.

The chain carries TRBV7-9 and TRBJ1-1; D is perhaps TRBD1 (6 bases). The CDR3 consists of 13 residues. Per the germline V gene, CDR1 is SEHNR and CDR2 is FQNEAQ (reference sequence). Deletions cut 7 bases from V and 3 bases from J, with 12 bases between. CDR3 in DNA: TGTGCCAGCAAATTGACAGGTGACACTGAAGCTTTCTTT. The encoded protein is CASKLTGDTEAFF.

The chain couples TRBV6-6 to TRBJ2-3, with TRBD2 as a possible D gene (6 bases). The germline gives CDR1 MNHNY, CDR2 SVGAGI (reference sequence). The ends were cut back, 5 bases at V and 6 bases at J, with 12 bases in the middle. This CDR3 region has 13 residues. CDR3 sequence (DNA): TGTGCCAGCAGTGCCCGGGACTCTGATACGCAGTATTTT. Translating it yields CASSARDSDTQYF.

This chain links TRBV29-1 with TRBJ1-5; D ambiguous. The germline gives CDR1 SQVTM, CDR2 ANQGSEA. V was trimmed by 4 bases and J by 0 bases, leaving 10 bases between them. This CDR3 spans 14 amino acids. The CDR3 DNA is TGCAGCGTTGGAGGGAGCGGTAGCAATCAGCCCCAGCATTTT. Translated, it gives CSVGGSGSNQPQHF.

J is TRBJ1-1 and V is TRBV19; TRBD1 might be the D (6 bases). Germline V gene data show CDR1 as LNHDA and CDR2 as SQIVND (reference sequence). V lost 0 bases, J lost 5 bases, and 10 bases lay in between. The CDR3 extends over 14 amino acids. The CDR3 spells CASSIENTGTEAFF. CDR3 DNA: TGTGCCAGTAGTATAGAGAATACAGGGACTGAAGCTTTCTTT.

This chain connects TRBV19 to TRBJ2-1; maybe TRBD1 (6 bases). The CDR3 is 14 amino acids. Germline values: CDR1 LNHDA, CDR2 SQIVND (reference sequence). V was trimmed by 5 bases and J by 7 bases, leaving 15 bases between them. CDR3 amino acids: CASSDGRGNNEQFF. The DNA of the CDR3 is TGTGCCAGTAGTGATGGAAGGGGGAATAATGAGCAGTTCTTC.

The chain carries TRBV7-2 and TRBJ1-4; D is perhaps TRBD1 (5 bases). The CDR3 spans 15 residues. The germline V gene has CDR1 SGHTA and CDR2 FQGNSA. The ends were cut back, 1 base at V and 8 bases at J, with 14 bases in the middle. This CDR3 is CASSLGGESQEKLFF. The CDR3 coding sequence is TGTGCCAGCAGCTTAGGGGGGGAGTCGCAAGAAAAACTGTTTTTT.

The J gene is TRBJ2-2, the V gene TRBV14; D is perhaps TRBD2 (5 bases). Germline V lookup: CDR1 SGHDN, CDR2 FVKESK. The CDR3 loop spans 16 amino acids. Between the trimmed V and J ends, which lost 4 bases and 3 bases, there was a span of 15 bases. CDR3 sequence (DNA): TGTGCCAGCAGCCGGATACTAGGGCTCGACACCGGGGAGCTGTTTTTT. Protein sequence: CASSRILGLDTGELFF.

The chain combines TRBV5-1 with TRBJ2-1; D is uncertain. Per the germline V gene, CDR1 is SGHRS and CDR2 is YFSETQ. The CDR3 is made up of 15 amino acids. V lost 2 bases, J lost 5 bases, and 14 bases lay in between. CDR3 protein: CASSFTGDSDNEQFF. The CDR3 coding sequence is TGCGCCAGCAGCTTCACCGGCGACTCGGACAATGAGCAGTTCTTC. Filled out from reference TRBV5-1 and TRBJ2-1, the complete variable domain reads KAGVTQTPRYLIKTRGQQVTLSCSPISGHRSVSWYQQTPGQGLQFLFEYFSETQRNKGNFPGRFSGRQFSNSRSEMNVSTLELGDSALYLCASSFTGDSDNEQFFGPGTRLTVL.

The rearrangement links TRBV4-1 to TRBJ2-3, with a weak D call TRBD2 (6 bases). V was trimmed by 0 bases and J by 8 bases, leaving 18 bases between them. The CDR3 sequence is 16 residues long. Per the germline V gene, CDR1 is MGHRA and CDR2 is YSYEKL. The CDR3 nucleotides read TGCGCCAGCAGCCAAGATGAGGGGTATGGAGGGGTTACGCAGTATTTT. Protein sequence: CASSQDEGYGGVTQYF.

This clone was counted once. The chain uses TRBV7-9 and TRBJ1-2; no definite D call. The CDR3 runs 15 residues. The germline V gene has CDR1 SEHNR and CDR2 FQNEAQ (reference sequence). Between the trimmed V and J ends, which lost 3 bases and 11 bases, there was a span of 22 bases. CDR3 nucleotides: TGTGCCAGCAGCTTGAATAGCGGGCCGCTTCTCTTTTACACCTTC. It codes for CASSLNSGPLLFYTF.

The CDR3 bases are TGCGCCAGCAGCCAAGATAAGACAGTCGGATATGAGACCCAGTACTTC. Residues: CASSQDKTVGYETQYF. V is TRBV4-1 and J is TRBJ2-5; possible D gene TRBD1, 5 bases. The V end was cut by 0 bases, the J end by 5 bases, with 16 bases between. Per the germline V gene, CDR1 is MGHRA and CDR2 is YSYEKL. The CDR3 is made up of 16 amino acids.

The J gene is TRBJ1-4, the V gene TRBV7-9; 8 nucleotides match TRBD1. J lost 7 bases, V lost 3 bases, and 4 bases had no gene match. The germline gives CDR1 SEHNR, CDR2 FQNEAQ (reference sequence). There are 14 residues in the CDR3. CDR3: CASSFSRGREKLFF. In DNA, the CDR3 is TGTGCCAGCAGCTTCAGCAGGGGGCGTGAAAAACTGTTTTTT. The full variable domain, its missing parts supplied by reference TRBV7-9 and TRBJ1-4, is DTGVSQNPRHKITKRGQNVTFRCDPISEHNRLYWYRQTLGQGPEFLTYFQNEAQLEKSRLLSDRFSAERPKGSFSTLEIQRTEQGDSAMYLCASSFSRGREKLFFGSGTQLSVL.

This sequence joins TRBV5-4 and TRBJ2-3; 7 bases are shared with TRBD1. Per germline, CDR1 SGHNT and CDR2 YYREEE (reference sequence). This CDR3 is built from 14 residues. J was trimmed by 1 base and V by 4 bases; bases with no gene match: 3. The CDR3, as DNA: TGTGCCAGCAGCACAGACAGGGGCACAGATACGCAGTATTTT. This encodes CASSTDRGTDTQYF.

This chain joins TRBV11-2 and TRBJ2-3; 7 bases are shared with TRBD2. This CDR3 comprises 13 residues. After removal of 3 bases from V and 3 bases from J, the junction contained 0 bases not matched to a gene. In germline, CDR1 is SGHAT, CDR2 FQNNGV. The CDR3 loop reads CASSLGGTDTQYF. The CDR3, as DNA: TGTGCCAGCAGCTTGGGAGGGACAGATACGCAGTATTTT.

The chain couples TRBV7-8 to TRBJ2-7, with 7 positions matching TRBD1. Per germline, CDR1 SGHVS and CDR2 FQNEAQ. V was clipped by 5 bases and J by 5 bases; unmatched bases: 12. This CDR3 comprises 15 residues. This CDR3 reads CASSSSGTESDEQYF. DNA for the CDR3: TGTGCCAGCAGCAGCTCCGGGACAGAGTCGGACGAGCAGTACTTC.

This chain joins TRBV11-1 and TRBJ2-1; 8 positions agree with TRBD2. Germline CDR1 reads SGHAT; CDR2 reads FQDESV (reference sequence). V lost 5 bases to trimming and J lost 2 bases; unmatched junction nucleotides: 5. The CDR3 contains 15 residues. The CDR3 region is CASSLRAGAYNEQFF. The CDR3 nucleotides read TGTGCCAGCAGCCTAAGAGCGGGGGCCTACAATGAGCAGTTCTTC. Complete variable domain (other parts from reference TRBV11-1 and TRBJ2-1): EAEVAQSPRYKITEKSQAVAFWCDPISGHATLYWYRQILGQGPELLVQFQDESVVDDSQLPKDRFSAERLKGVDSTLKIQPAELGDSAMYLCASSLRAGAYNEQFFGPGTRLTVL.

The rearrangement links TRBV19 to TRBJ1-1, with a tentative D call TRBD1 (5 bases). The CDR3 has 15 residues. Trimming removed 6 bases from V and 1 base from J, with 15 bases in between. Germline V lookup: CDR1 LNHDA, CDR2 SQIVND (reference sequence). DNA of the CDR3: TGTGCCAGTAGCGCAAGAGAGACAGCGAACACTGAAGCTTTCTTT. Protein product: CASSARETANTEAFF.

The chain has TRBV15 and TRBJ1-3; D unclear. Germline CDR1 is LNHNV and CDR2 is YYDKDF (reference sequence). The V end was cut by 1 base, the J end by 4 bases, with 8 bases between. This CDR3 comprises 14 residues. DNA of the CDR3: TGTGCCACCAGCAGAGGACTCGGAGGAAACACCATATATTTT. Translating it yields CATSRGLGGNTIYF.

The chain is built from TRBV14 and TRBJ2-5, with a possible D match to TRBD2 (5 bases). Deletions cut 1 base from V and 9 bases from J, with 6 bases between. CDR3 length equals 11 residues. The germline gives CDR1 SGHDN, CDR2 FVKESK. Here the CDR3 reads CASSQAAAQYF. DNA for the CDR3: TGTGCCAGCAGCCAAGCAGCGGCCCAGTACTTC.

The V call is TRBV3-1 (or the pseudogene TRBV3-2), the J call TRBJ2-5; TRBD2 matches 11 bases. V was pared by 3 bases and J by 6 bases, with 6 bases of the junction left unmatched. Per germline, CDR1 LGHDT and CDR2 YNNKEL (reference sequence). The CDR3 covers 15 residues. CDR3 nucleotides: TGTGCCAGCAGCCAGCTTCCTAGCGGGGGGCAGACCCAGTACTTC. This codes for CASSQLPSGGQTQYF.

This clone was seen once. This chain joins TRBV7-9 and TRBJ1-1, with D perhaps TRBD1 (5 bases). This CDR3 comprises 15 residues. The V gene's germline CDR1 is SEHNR and CDR2 FQNEAQ (reference sequence). Trimming took off 3 bases at V and 0 bases at J, with 11 bases between the two ends. In DNA form, the CDR3 reads TGTGCCAGCAGCTTGGCAGGGAGGCTGAACACTGAAGCTTTCTTT. Amino acid sequence: CASSLAGRLNTEAFF.

In regard to this clone: At one end, the junction sequence differs from germline, possibly due to a read error. The chain recombines TRBV4-1 with TRBJ1-4; TRBD1 matches 7 bases. The CDR3 runs 15 residues. The germline V gene has CDR1 MGHRA and CDR2 YSYEKL. CDR3 coding DNA: TGCGCCAGCAGGCAAGGGACAGCTAGTAATGAAAAACTGTTTTTT. Translating gives CASRQGTASNEKLFF.

V is TRBV4-2 and J is TRBJ2-2; 8 bases fit TRBD2. Germline lookup yields CDR1 LGHNA and CDR2 YNFKEQ. The CDR3 has 13 residues. Losses at the gene ends were 7 bases for V and 5 bases for J; bases not matched to a gene: 3. CDR3 loop: CASNKRETGELFF. For the CDR3, the DNA is TGTGCCAGCAACAAGCGGGAGACCGGGGAGCTGTTTTTT.

The rearrangement uses TRBV9 and TRBJ1-3, with 8 bases that match TRBD1. The V segment lost 4 bases and the J segment 10 bases; nucleotides outside the gene matches: 7. CDR1 is SGDLS and CDR2 is YYNGEE in the germline V gene. The CDR3 is made up of 13 amino acids. For the CDR3, the DNA is TGTGCCAGCAGCCCCCGACAGGGGACTACCATATATTTT. The encoded protein is CASSPRQGTTIYF.

This chain links TRBV10-3 with TRBJ2-1; 11 bases agree with TRBD2. Germline V gene lookup returns CDR1 ENHRY and CDR2 SYGVKD. The CDR3 totals 13 residues. J lost 6 bases, V lost 6 bases, and 1 base had no gene match. The CDR3 coding sequence is TGTGCCATCAGCACTAGCGGGGGCAATGAGCAGTTCTTC. Its translation is CAISTSGGNEQFF.